This T cell receptor beta chain emerged from a study of immune evolution from preneoplasia to lung adenocarcinoma. Sequencing used immunoSEQ multiplex PCR; TCRdb keeps in-frame clones, though not all of them. The sample lists thousands of clones; around 79% were seen once. The sequenced material came from FFPE adjacent normal lung tissue. This sequence originates from an older person with lung adenocarcinoma.

The CDR3 reads CASSLDTDTQYF. The CDR3 nucleotides read TGCGCCAGCAGCTTGGACACAGATACGCAGTATTTT. This rearrangement joins TRBV5-1 to TRBJ2-3; D unclear. The CDR3 runs to 12 residues. In germline, CDR1 is SGHRS, CDR2 YFSETQ. The V end lost 0 bases, the J end lost 2 bases, and 1 base lay between the germline ends.